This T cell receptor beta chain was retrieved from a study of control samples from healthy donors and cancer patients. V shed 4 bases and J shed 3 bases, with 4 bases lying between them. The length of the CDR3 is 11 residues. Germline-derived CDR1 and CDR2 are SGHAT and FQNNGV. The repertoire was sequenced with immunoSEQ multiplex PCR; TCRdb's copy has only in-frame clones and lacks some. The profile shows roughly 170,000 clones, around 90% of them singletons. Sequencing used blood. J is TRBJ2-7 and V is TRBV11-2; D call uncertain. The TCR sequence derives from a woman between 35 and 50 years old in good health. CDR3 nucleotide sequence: TGTGCCAGCAGCTCGGTCTACGAGCAGTACTTC. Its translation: CASSSVYEQYF.